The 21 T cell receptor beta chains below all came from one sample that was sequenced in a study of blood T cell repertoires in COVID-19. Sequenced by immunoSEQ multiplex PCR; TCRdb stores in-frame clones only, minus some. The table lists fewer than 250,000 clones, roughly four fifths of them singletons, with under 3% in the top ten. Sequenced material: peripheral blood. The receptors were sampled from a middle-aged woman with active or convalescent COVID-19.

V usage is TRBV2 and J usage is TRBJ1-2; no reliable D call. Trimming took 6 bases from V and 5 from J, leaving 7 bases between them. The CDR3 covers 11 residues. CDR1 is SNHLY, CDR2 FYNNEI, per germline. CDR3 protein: CASSGNYGYTF. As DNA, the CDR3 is TGTGCCAGCAGCGGGAATTATGGCTACACCTTC.

In DNA form, the CDR3 reads TGTGCCAGCAGCCAGCCGGGACTAGGGGTAGATACGCAGTATTTT. Translating gives CASSQPGLGVDTQYF. This sequence joins TRBV4-2 and TRBJ2-3; 8 nucleotides align to TRBD2. Germline assignment: CDR1 LGHNA and CDR2 YNFKEQ. The CDR3 covers 15 residues. V lost 3 bases, J lost 5 bases, and 7 bases stayed unmatched.

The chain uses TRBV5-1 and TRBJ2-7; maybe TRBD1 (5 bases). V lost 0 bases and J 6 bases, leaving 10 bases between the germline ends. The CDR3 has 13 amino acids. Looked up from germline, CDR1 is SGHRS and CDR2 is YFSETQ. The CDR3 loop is CASSLVDSAEQYF. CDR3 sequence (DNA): TGCGCCAGCAGCTTGGTAGACAGTGCCGAGCAGTACTTC.

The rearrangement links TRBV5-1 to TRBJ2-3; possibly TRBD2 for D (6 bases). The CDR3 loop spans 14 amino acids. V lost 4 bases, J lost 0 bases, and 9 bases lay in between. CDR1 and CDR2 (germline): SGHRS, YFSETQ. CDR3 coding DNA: TGCGCCAGCAGCGGGGACTTGAGCACAGATACGCAGTATTTT. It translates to CASSGDLSTDTQYF.

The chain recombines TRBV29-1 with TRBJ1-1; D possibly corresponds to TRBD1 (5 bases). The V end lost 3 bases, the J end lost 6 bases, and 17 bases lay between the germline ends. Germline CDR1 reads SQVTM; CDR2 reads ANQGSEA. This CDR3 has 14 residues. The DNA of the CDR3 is TGCAGCGTTGAGGGGATTCTGGGGGGATCTGAAGCTTTCTTT. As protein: CSVEGILGGSEAFF.

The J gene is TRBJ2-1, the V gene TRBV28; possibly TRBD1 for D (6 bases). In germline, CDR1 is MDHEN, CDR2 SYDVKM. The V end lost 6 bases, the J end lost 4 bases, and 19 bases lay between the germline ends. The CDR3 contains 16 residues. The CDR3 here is CASSPGVPTPYNEQFF. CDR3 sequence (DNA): TGTGCCAGCAGCCCAGGGGTCCCGACTCCATACAATGAGCAGTTCTTC.

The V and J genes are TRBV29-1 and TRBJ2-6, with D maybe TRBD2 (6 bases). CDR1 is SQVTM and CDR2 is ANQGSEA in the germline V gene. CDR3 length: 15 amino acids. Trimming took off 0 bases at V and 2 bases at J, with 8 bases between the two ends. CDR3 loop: CSVEEGGTGANVLTF. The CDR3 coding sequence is TGCAGCGTTGAAGAAGGAGGGACTGGGGCCAACGTCCTGACTTTC.

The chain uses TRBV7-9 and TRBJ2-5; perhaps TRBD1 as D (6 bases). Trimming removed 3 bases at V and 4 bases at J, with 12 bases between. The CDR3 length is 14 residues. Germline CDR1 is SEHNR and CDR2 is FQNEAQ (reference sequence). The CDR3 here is CASSFSQGVETQYF. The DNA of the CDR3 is TGTGCCAGCAGCTTCTCACAGGGTGTAGAGACCCAGTACTTC.

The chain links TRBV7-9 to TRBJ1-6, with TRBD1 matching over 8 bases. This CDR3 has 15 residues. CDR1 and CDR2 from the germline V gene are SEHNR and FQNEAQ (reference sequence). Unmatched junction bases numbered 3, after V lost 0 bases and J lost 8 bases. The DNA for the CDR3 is TGTGCCAGCAGCTTAGCAGGACAGGGAGATTCACCCCTCCACTTT. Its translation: CASSLAGQGDSPLHF.

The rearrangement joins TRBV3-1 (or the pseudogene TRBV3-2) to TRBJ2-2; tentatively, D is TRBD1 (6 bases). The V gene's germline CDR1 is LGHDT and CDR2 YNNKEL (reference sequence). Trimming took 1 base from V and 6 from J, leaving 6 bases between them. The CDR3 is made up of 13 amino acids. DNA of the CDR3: TGTGCCAGCAGCCAAGGGACAGCCGGGGAGCTGTTTTTT. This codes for CASSQGTAGELFF.

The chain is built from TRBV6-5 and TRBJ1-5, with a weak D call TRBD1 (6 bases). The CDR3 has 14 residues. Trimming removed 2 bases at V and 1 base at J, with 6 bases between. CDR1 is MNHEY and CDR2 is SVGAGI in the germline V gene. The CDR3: CASSYRGSNQPQHF. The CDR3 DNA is TGTGCCAGCAGTTACAGGGGGAGCAATCAGCCCCAGCATTTT.

The CDR3 protein is CASSPEGAWGYGYTF. The DNA for the CDR3 is TGTGCCAGCAGCCCCGAAGGGGCTTGGGGCTATGGCTACACCTTC. The chain carries TRBV5-6 and TRBJ1-2; perhaps TRBD1 as D (5 bases). Trimming removed 4 bases at V and 4 bases at J, with 17 bases between. CDR3 length: 15 amino acids. CDR1 and CDR2 (germline): SGHDT, YYEEEE.

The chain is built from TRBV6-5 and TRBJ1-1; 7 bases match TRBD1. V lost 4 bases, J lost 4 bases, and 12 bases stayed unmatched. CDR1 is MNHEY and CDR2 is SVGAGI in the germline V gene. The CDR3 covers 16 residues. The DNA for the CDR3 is TGTGCCAGCAGTTGGACGACAGGGATGCGGAGCACTGAAGCTTTCTTT. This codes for CASSWTTGMRSTEAFF.

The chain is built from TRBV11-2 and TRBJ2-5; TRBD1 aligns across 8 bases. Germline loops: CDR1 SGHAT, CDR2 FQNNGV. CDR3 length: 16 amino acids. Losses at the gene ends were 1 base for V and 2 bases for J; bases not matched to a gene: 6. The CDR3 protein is CASSLAPGGGQETQYF. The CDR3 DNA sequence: TGTGCCAGCAGCTTAGCCCCAGGGGGCGGACAAGAGACCCAGTACTTC.

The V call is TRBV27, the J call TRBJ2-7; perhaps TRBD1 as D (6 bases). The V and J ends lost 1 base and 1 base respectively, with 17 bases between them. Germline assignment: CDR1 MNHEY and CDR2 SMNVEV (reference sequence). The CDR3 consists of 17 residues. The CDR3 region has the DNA TGTGCCAGCAGTTTATTTGCGAGACAGGACCTTTCCTACGAGCAGTACTTC. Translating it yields CASSLFARQDLSYEQYF.

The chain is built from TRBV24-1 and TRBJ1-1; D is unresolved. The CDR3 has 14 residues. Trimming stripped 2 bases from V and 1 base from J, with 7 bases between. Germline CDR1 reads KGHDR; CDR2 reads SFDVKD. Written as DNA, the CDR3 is TGTGCCACCAGTGATTCACAGTGGAACACTGAAGCTTTCTTT. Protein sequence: CATSDSQWNTEAFF.

CDR3 amino acids: CASSSPGNTEAFF. CDR3 nucleotides: TGCGCCAGCAGCTCCCCAGGGAACACTGAAGCTTTCTTT. This sequence joins TRBV5-1 and TRBJ1-1; D remains unclear. Between the trimmed V and J ends, which lost 3 bases and 1 base, there was a span of 7 bases. CDR1 is SGHRS, CDR2 YFSETQ, per germline. CDR3 length equals 13 residues.

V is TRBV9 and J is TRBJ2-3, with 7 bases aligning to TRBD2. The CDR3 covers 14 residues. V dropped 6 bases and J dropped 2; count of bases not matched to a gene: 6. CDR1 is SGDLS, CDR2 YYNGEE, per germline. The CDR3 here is CASTPGGPTDTQYF. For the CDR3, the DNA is TGTGCCAGCACTCCGGGGGGTCCCACAGATACGCAGTATTTT.

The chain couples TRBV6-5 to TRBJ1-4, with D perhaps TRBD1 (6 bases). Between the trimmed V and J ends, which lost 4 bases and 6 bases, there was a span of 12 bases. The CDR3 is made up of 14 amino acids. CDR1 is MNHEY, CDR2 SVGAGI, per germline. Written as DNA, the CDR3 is TGTGCCAGCAGTTTACGGGACAAAGATGAAAAACTGTTTTTT. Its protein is CASSLRDKDEKLFF.

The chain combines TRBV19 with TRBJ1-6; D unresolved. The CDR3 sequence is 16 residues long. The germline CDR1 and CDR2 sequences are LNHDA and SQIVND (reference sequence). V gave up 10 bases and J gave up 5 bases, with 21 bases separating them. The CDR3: CATTWAAGMNNSPLHF. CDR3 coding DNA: TGTGCCACCACCTGGGCGGCGGGAATGAATAATTCACCCCTCCACTTT.

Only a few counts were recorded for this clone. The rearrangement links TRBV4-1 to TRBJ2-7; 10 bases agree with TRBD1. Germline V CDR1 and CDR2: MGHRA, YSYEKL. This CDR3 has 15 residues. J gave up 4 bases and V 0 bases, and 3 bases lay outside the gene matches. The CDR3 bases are TGCGCCAGCAGCCAAGATATGGGACAGGGGTACGAGCAGTACTTC. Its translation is CASSQDMGQGYEQYF.